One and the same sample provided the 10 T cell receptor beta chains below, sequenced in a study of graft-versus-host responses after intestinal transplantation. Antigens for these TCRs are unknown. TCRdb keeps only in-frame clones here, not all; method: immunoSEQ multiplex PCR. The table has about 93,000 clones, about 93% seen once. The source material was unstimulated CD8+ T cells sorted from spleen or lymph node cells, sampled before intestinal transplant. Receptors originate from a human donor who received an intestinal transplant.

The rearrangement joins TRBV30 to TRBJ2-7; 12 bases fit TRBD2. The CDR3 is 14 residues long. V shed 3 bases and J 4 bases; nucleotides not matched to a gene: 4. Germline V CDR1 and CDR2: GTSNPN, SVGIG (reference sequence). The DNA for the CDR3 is TGTGCCTGGAGGCTAGCGGGAGGGCCTTACGAGCAGTACTTC. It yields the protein CAWRLAGGPYEQYF.

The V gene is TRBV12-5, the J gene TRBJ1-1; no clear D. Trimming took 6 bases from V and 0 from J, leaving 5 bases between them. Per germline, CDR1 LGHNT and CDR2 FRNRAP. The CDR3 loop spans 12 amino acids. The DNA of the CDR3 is TGTGCTAGTGGATTAATGAACACTGAAGCTTTCTTT. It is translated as CASGLMNTEAFF.

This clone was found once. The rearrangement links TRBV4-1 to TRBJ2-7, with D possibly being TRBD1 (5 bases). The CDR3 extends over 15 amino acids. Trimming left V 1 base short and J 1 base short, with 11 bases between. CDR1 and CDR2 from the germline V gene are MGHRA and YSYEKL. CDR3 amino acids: CASSQGIRGSYEQYF. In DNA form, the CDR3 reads TGCGCCAGCAGCCAAGGGATTAGGGGATCCTACGAGCAGTACTTC.

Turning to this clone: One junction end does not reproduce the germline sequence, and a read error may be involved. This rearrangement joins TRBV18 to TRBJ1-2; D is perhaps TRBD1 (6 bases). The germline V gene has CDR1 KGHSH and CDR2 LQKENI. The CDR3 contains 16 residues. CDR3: CASPPPDRPPFYGYTF. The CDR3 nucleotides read TGTGCCAGCCCACCACCGGACAGACCGCCTTTCTATGGCTACACCTTC.

This chain's CDR3 is CASSLAGGADGYTF. As DNA, the CDR3 is TGTGCCAGCAGCTTGGCAGGGGGCGCAGATGGCTACACCTTC. The V and J genes are TRBV5-4 and TRBJ1-2; 8 bases map to TRBD1. The CDR3 runs 14 residues. Per the germline V gene, CDR1 is SGHNT and CDR2 is YYREEE (reference sequence). The V segment lost 0 bases and the J segment 6 bases; nucleotides outside the gene matches: 4.

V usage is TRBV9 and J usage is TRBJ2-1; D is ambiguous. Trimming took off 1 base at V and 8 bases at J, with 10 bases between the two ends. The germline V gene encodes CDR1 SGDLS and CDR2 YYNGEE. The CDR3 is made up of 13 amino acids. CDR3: CASSVTVPDEQFF. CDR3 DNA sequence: TGTGCCAGCAGCGTAACTGTTCCCGATGAGCAGTTCTTC.

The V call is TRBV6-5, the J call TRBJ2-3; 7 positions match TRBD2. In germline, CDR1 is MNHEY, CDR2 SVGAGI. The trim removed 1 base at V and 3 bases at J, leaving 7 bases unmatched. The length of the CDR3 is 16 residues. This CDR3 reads CASSYFAGVGTDTQYF. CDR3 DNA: TGTGCCAGCAGTTACTTCGCGGGAGTTGGAACAGATACGCAGTATTTT.

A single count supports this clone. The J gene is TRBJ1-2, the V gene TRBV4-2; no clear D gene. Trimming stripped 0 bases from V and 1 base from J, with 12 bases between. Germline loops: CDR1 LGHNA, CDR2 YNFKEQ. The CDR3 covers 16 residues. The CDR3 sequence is CASSQDLRKVNYGYTF. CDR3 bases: TGTGCCAGCAGCCAAGATCTCAGGAAAGTTAACTATGGCTACACCTTC.

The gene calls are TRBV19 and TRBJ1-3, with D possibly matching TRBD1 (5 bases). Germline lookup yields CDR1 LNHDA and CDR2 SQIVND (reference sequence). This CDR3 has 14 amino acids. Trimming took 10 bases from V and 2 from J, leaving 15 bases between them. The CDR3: CATEFGQTGNTIYF. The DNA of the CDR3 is TGTGCCACCGAATTCGGACAAACTGGAAACACCATATATTTT.

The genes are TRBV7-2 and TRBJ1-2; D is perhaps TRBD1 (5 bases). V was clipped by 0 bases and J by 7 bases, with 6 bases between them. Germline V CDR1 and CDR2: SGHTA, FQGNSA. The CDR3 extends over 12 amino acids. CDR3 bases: TGTGCCAGCAGCTTAGCGGGGGGTGGCTACACCTTC. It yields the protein CASSLAGGGYTF.